This T cell receptor beta chain comes out of a study of T cells in women clearing cervical HPV infection (dated by TCRdb to the late 2010s). In terms of the full investigation: Cases were about two dozen women with histologically confirmed HPV16-related CIN3 or worse, including a couple of invasive cancers. Controls were around 25 women whose single incident HPV16 infection cleared within 12 months without precancer or cancer developing. Blood from cases was collected at the visit at which the lesion was first identified, whereas blood from controls was collected once infection was no longer detected. Among cases, blood sampling came a median of approximately 150 days after lesion detection, with an interquartile range of about 85 to 220 days. Since only a few of the women had HLA typing available, the possibility that HLA type was acting as a confounder could not be ruled out. This exploratory proof-of-principle case-control study, nested within the Guanacaste HPV Natural History Study in Costa Rica, compared TCR repertoires among women with different cervical HPV16 outcomes. Cases were matched to controls by age within five years and by the year the sample was collected. A median age of around 35 years was observed in cases versus under 40 in controls, and no significant differences in baseline characteristics were found. In the parent cohort, 8,500 to 12,000 women aged 18 or older were enrolled in Guanacaste, Costa Rica, during about 1992 to 1995 and were followed for seven years. Quality controls consisted of five blinded duplicates per group, for a total of 60 or so samples made up of approximately 50 participants and roughly ten replicates. Broader findings and caveats from the paper: Across sequencing depths, CIN3+ cases showed significantly higher TCR repertoire richness than controls, but evenness did not differ between the groups. Because of the cross-sectional design, the study could not determine whether the associations came before infection or resulted from infection, and neither effector/memory subsets nor HPV-specific T cells were isolated. TRBV6-7 relative abundance was lower in cases than in controls (roughly 0.11% versus 0.16%; Bonferroni P = 0.0008). Cases were distinguished from controls with an estimated AUC of about 0.8 by random forest classifiers combining richness and V gene abundances. Because T-cell numbers per sample were unknown, differences in richness could reflect varying T-cell content rather than repertoire biology.

In the case of this clone: What antigen it recognizes has not been identified. The read comes to an end 3 residues before the CDR3 does, leaving the germline J gene to fill in the end.

Every participant had a single incident cervical HPV16 infection, and women with prevalent HPV16 infections were excluded. Cervical HPV DNA was detected by MY09/MY11 PCR and genotyped by dot-blot hybridization. Approximately 16 mL of heparinized blood were centrifuged, and the buffy coat was aliquoted, frozen at -30°C, then stored at -80°C. Genomic DNA was extracted from buffy coat specimens using QIAGEN kits. TCR beta CDR3 regions were amplified by multiplex PCR from an average of roughly 1,300 ng genomic DNA per sample using the immunoSEQ assay. To correct primer bias, the assay used a complete synthetic TCR repertoire to set an amplification baseline. The amplicons were sequenced on the Illumina platform. On the authors' methods: Error correction of the sequences involved clustering with frequency ratios plus a modified nearest-neighbor algorithm, after which the sequences were analyzed in the immunoSEQ Analyzer using IMGT gene definitions. TCR richness and evenness were averaged over 20 rarefaction repeats at each rarefaction depth, excluding samples with fewer sequences than the depth. Wilcoxon rank sum tests with FDR correction were used to compare V, D and J gene relative abundances between the groups. Blinded duplicates gave an intraclass correlation of roughly 96% for TCR richness and an average of roughly 76% across around 66 gene segments. TCRdb's version of the immuneACCESS table is confined to in-frame rearrangements and falls short of the full clone set. An unresolved V gene accounts for under half of the shortfall where checked; the remainder is of unknown origin. V and J calls and clone size follow that table, whereas D and trimming were derived from the DNA. The sample's clone listing holds 45,000 to 55,000 clones. Together, the top ten hold approximately 1% of the sample.

The germline V gene (reference sequence) sets CDR1 to SEHNR and CDR2 to FQNEAQ. The CDR3 contains 12 residues, cysteine and phenylalanine counted. The 27 bases shown cover part of the CDR3, and their frame starts at base 1. Trimming at the junction amounts to 8 bases on V and 2 bases on J, and the germline ends lie 9 bases apart. The receptor chain draws on TRBV7-9 and TRBJ1-1; the D gene lacks a confident call. The origin of this receptor is a woman aged 18 to 75 with a cervical HPV16 infection that either progressed to CIN3+ or cleared (not recorded which). Sequences were obtained from blood buffy coat. Incomplete CDR3 DNA: TGTGCCAGCGAACGGGGAAACACTGAA. The resulting protein is CASERGNTE. The full CDR3 protein reads CASERGNTEAFF.